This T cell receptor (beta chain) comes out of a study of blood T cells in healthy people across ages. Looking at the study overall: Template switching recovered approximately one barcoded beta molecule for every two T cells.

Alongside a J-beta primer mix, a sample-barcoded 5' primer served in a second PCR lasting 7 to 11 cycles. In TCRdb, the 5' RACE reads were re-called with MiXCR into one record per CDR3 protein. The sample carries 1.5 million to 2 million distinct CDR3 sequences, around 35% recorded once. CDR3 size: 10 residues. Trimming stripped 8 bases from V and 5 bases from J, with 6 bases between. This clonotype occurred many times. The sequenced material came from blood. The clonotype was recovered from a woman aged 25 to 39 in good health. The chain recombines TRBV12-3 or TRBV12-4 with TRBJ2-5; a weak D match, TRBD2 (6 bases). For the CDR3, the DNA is TGTGCCAGCGGAGGGGAGACCCAGTACTTC. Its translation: CASGGETQYF.